The T cell receptor (beta chain) described here comes from a study of cytomegalovirus exposure and HLA in healthy donors. Notes on the study in general: Later analysis suggested links between common viral pathogens and several top significant clusters.

These donors, healthy bone marrow donors, were studied. The PCR had 60 Vbeta and 13 Jbeta primers. Sequencing used immunoSEQ multiplex PCR; TCRdb keeps in-frame clones, though not all of them. The sample shows approximately 120,000 clones, around 84% of them seen only once. Concerning this clone itself: The antigen remains undetermined. The junction shows a germline mismatch at one end, possibly a read error.

The sequence was obtained from a woman between 35 and 50 years old in good health and CMV-seronegative. Sequencing input: PBMCs.

CDR3 region: CSSSLPQPGGYTF. DNA of the CDR3: TGTTCCAGCAGCTTACCTCAACCGGGAGGCTACACCTTC. The rearrangement links TRBV7-9 to TRBJ1-2; D remains ambiguous. The CDR3 loop spans 13 amino acids. Germline CDR1 is SEHNR and CDR2 is FQNEAQ (reference sequence).